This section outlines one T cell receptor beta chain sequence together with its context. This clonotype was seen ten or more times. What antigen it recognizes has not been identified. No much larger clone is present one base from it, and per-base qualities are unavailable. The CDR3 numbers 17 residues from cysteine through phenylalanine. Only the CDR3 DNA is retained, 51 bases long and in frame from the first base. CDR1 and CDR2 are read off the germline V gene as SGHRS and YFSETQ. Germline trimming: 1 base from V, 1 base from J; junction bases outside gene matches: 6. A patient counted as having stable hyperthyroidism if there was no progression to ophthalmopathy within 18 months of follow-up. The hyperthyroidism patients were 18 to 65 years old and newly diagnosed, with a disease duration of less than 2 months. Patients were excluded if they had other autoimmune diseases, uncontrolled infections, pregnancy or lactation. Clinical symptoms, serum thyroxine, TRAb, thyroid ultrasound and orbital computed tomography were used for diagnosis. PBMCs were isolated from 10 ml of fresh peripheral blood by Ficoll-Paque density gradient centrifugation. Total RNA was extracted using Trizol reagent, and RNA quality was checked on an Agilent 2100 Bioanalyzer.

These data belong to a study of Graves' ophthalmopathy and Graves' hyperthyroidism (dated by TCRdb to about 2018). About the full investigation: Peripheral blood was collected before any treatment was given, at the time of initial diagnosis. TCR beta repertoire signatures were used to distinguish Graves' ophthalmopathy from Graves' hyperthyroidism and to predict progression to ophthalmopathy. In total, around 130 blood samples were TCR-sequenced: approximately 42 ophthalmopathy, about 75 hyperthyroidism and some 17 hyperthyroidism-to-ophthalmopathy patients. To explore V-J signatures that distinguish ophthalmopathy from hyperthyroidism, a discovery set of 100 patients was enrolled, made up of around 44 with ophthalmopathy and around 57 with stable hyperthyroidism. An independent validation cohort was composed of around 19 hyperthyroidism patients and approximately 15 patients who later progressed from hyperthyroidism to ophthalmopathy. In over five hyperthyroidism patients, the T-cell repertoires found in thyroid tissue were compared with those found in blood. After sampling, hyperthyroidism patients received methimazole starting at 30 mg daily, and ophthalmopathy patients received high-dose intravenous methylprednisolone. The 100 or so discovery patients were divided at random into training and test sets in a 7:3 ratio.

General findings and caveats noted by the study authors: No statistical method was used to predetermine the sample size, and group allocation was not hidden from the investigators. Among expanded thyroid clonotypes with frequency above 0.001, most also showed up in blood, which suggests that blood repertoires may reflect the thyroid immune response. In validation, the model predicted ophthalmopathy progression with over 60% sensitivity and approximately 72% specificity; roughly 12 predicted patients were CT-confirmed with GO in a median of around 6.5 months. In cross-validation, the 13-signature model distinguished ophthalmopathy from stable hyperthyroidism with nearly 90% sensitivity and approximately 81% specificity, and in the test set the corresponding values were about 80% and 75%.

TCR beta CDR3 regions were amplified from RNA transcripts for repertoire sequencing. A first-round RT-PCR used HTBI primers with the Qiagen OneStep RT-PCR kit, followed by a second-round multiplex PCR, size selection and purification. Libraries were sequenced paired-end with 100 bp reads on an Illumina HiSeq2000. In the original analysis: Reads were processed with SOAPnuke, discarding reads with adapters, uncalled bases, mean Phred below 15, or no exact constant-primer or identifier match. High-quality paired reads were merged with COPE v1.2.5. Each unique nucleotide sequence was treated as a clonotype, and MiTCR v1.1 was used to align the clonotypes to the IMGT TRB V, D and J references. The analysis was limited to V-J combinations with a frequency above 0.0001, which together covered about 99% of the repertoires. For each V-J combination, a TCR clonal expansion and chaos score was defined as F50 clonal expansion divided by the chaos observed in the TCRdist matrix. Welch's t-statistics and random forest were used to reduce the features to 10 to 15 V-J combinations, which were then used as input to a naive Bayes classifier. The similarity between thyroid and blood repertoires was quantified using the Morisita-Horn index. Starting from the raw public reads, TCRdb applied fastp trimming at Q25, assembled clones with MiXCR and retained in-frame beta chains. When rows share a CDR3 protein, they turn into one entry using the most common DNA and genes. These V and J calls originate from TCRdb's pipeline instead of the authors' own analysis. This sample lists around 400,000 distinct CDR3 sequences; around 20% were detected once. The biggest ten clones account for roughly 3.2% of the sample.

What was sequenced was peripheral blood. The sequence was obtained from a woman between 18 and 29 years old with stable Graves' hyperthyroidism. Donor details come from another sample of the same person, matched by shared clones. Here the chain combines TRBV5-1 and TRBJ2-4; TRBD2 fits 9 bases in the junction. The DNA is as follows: TGCGCCAGCAGCTTGCTGACTAGCGGCCTGGCCAAAAACATTCAGTACTTC. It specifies CASSLLTSGLAKNIQYF.